This is a list of T cell receptor beta chains from one sample in a study of OX40 agonist ivuxolimab in advanced cancers. This table comes from immunoSEQ multiplex PCR, and its TCRdb copy is limited to in-frame clones, with some not included. The repertoire includes approximately 58,000 clones, 70% to 90% of them detected once, and around 4.7% sits in the top ten. The material was CD4+ or CD8+ T cells sorted from blood, obtained in a trial of the OX40 agonist ivuxolimab. The receptors stem from an adult with an advanced solid tumor such as melanoma, head and neck, liver or kidney cancer. The CDR3 runs from the conserved cysteine through the conserved F or W. The order of the fields is V gene, clone size, J gene, D gene, CDR3 DNA, CDR3 protein. D genes are given only for firm matches. A row's size may be missing; if present it is once, few, many or a size class.

TRBV7-9,-,TRBJ2-7,-,TGTGCCAGCAGCTTAGTTTCTTTGGCCTATGGAGACGAGCAGTACTTC,CASSLVSLAYGDEQYF
TRBV10-2,-,TRBJ2-1,-,TGCGCCTCCTGGCAGTTCCAAAACAATGAGCAGTTCTTC,CASWQFQNNEQFF
TRBV6-5,once,TRBJ2-5,-,TGTGCCAGCAGTTACTCGTCGGCGGGGTCGAGAACCCAGTACTTC,CASSYSSAGSRTQYF
TRBV5-5,-,TRBJ2-7,-,TGTGCCAGCAGCTTGGCCTCGGAGGGGTACGAGCAGTACTTC,CASSLASEGYEQYF
TRBV6-1,few,TRBJ2-2,TRBD2,TGTGCCAGCAATGAACTTAGCGGGCGGAAGACCGGGGAGCTGTTTTTT,CASNELSGRKTGELFF
TRBV11-3,-,TRBJ1-1,-,TGTGCCGGCAGTGATATAATGAACACTGAAGCTTTCTTT,CAGSDIMNTEAFF
TRBV1,-,TRBJ2-3,-,TGCACCAGCAGCCTTAAGCCCAGGTCTCCGGATGGCACAGATACGCAGTATTTT,CTSSLKPRSPDGTDTQYF
TRBV27,-,TRBJ2-5,-,TGTGCCAGCAGTCCAGGAATGGGAAAAGAGACCCAGTACTTC,CASSPGMGKETQYF
TRBV6-5,few,TRBJ2-2,TRBD1,TGTGCCAGCAGTTACGGGACAGGGGCCGGGGAGCTGTTTTTT,CASSYGTGAGELFF
TRBV7-2,-,TRBJ2-7,-,TGTGCCAGCAGCCTTGGACAGCTAGTTAGCTCCTACGAGCAGTACTTC,CASSLGQLVSSYEQYF
TRBV7-9,-,TRBJ2-7,-,TGTGCCAGCAGCGTGGACTCCTACGAGCAGTACTTC,CASSVDSYEQYF
TRBV30,once,TRBJ2-7,TRBD1,TGTGCCTGGGTCCGGGACAGGACCGAGCAGTACTTC,CAWVRDRTEQYF
TRBV5-6,-,TRBJ1-2,TRBD1,TGTGCCAGCAGCCTCCGGGACAGGGGCTTATGGGGCTACACCTTC,CASSLRDRGLWGYTF
TRBV25-1,-,TRBJ2-3,-,TGTGCCAGCAAGGCGCCTCATGGTACGCAGTATTTT,CASKAPHGTQYF